These T cell receptor beta chains were read from a single sample in a study of OX40 agonist ivuxolimab in advanced cancers. Generated by immunoSEQ multiplex PCR, the TCRdb table keeps only in-frame clones and is missing some. Of approximately 56,000 clones detected, more than 80% appear once; the ten largest clones hold about 0.73%. The specimen comprised CD4+ or CD8+ T cells sorted from blood, sampled in a trial of the OX40 agonist ivuxolimab. The receptors come from an adult with an advanced solid tumor such as melanoma, head and neck, liver or kidney cancer. CDR3s leave out the opening cysteine and the closing phenylalanine or tryptophan.

j_call v_call cdr3_aa
TRBJ2-3 TRBV9 ASSVHPYAGVTTDTQY
TRBJ2-1 TRBV5-4 ASSLTSEQF
TRBJ2-7 TRBV29-1 SVGFITGLSYEQY
TRBJ1-1 TRBV7-9 ASSLGQNTEAF
TRBJ2-3 TRBV10-3 AISEVDPTRLAGGPFGTDTQY
TRBJ2-5 TRBV6-5 ASSPGTSGQETQY
TRBJ1-4 TRBV7-9 ASPKMGKLF
TRBJ1-2 TRBV5-8 ASSWDRGRYNYGYT
TRBJ2-5 TRBV4-1 ASSHRKDRGQETQY
TRBJ2-4 TRBV7-9 ASSLAPGQSIAKNIQY
TRBJ2-3 TRBV28 ASLGLAGTFSTQY
TRBJ2-3 TRBV27 ASSTGQGFTDTQY
TRBJ2-5 TRBV25-1 ASREWETQY
TRBJ2-7 TRBV11-2 ASSLGLAGDYEQY
TRBJ2-7 TRBV5-1 ASSPYGGRSHEQY
TRBJ1-1 TRBV5-1 ASKNSPMNTEAF
TRBJ2-5 TRBV7-8 ASSFATSQETQY
TRBJ1-6 TRBV15 ATNSRTQGSNSPLH
TRBJ2-7 TRBV11-2 ASSLGGRGYEQY
TRBJ1-3 TRBV6-5 ASSPDRVRNTIY
TRBJ2-7 TRBV11-2 ASSLDPNSYEQY
TRBJ1-3 TRBV28 ASSLLNTIY
TRBJ1-5 TRBV5-6 ASSLWVGMDQPQH
TRBJ1-3 TRBV6-5 ASSQQGTGNTIY
TRBJ2-7 TRBV7-2 ASSPVGNEQY
TRBJ1-3 TRBV10-3 AITGGSGNTIY
TRBJ1-5 TRBV11-1 ASSLTGETQPQH